The clone carrying this TCR beta chain was detected a few times. This entry is derived from a study of blood T cells in healthy people across ages. Between the trimmed V and J ends, which lost 7 bases and 0 bases, there was a span of 8 bases. CDR1 and CDR2 (germline): DFQATT, SNEGSKA (reference sequence). The CDR3 is made up of 12 amino acids. A second PCR of 7 to 11 cycles used a sample-barcoded 5' primer and a J-beta primer mix. TCRdb re-called the 5' RACE reads with MiXCR, one entry per CDR3 protein. The sample has 1.4 million or so distinct CDR3 sequences; approximately 43% are singletons. The source of this sequence is a woman between 18 and 29 years old in good health. Sequencing used blood. This chain joins TRBV20-1 and TRBJ2-3, with a possible D match to TRBD1 (5 bases). The CDR3 is CSGGVSTDTQYF. The CDR3 nucleotides read TGCAGTGGGGGCGTTAGCACAGATACGCAGTATTTT.